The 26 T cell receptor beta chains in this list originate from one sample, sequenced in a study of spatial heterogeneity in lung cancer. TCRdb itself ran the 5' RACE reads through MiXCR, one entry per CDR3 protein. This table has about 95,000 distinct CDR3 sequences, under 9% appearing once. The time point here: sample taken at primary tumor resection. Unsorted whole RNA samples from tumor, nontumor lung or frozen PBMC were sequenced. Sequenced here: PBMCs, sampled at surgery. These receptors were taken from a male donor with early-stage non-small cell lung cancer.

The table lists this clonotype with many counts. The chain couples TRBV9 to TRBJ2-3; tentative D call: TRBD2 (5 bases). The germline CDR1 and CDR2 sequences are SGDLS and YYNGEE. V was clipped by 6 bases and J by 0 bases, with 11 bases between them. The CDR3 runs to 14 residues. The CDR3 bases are TGTGCCAGCAATCGAGCGGCTAGCACAGATACGCAGTATTTT. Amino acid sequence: CASNRAASTDTQYF.

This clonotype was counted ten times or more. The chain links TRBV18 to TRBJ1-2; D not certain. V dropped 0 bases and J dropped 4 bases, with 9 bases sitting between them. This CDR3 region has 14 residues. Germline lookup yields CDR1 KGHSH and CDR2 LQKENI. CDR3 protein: CASSPPAGSYGYTF. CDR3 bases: TGTGCCAGCTCACCACCGGCGGGGTCCTATGGCTACACCTTC. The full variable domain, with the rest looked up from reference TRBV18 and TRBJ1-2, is NAGVMQNPRHLVRRRGQEARLRCSPMKGHSHVYWYRQLPEEGLKFMVYLQKENIIDESGMPKERFSAEFPKEGPSILRIQQVVRGDSAAYFCASSPPAGSYGYTFGSGTRLTVV.

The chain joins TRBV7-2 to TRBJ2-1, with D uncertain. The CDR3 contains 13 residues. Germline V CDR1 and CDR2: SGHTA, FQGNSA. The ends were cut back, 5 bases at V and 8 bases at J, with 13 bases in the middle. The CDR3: CASSGEAEDEQFF. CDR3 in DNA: TGTGCCAGCAGCGGAGAGGCAGAAGATGAGCAGTTCTTC.

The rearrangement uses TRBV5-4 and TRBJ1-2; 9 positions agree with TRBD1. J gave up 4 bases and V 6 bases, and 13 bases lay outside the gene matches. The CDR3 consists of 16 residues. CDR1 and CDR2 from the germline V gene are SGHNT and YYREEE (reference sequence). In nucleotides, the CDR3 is TGTGCCAGCACCGGATCCCCTGGACAGGGGACCTATGGCTACACCTTC. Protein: CASTGSPGQGTYGYTF.

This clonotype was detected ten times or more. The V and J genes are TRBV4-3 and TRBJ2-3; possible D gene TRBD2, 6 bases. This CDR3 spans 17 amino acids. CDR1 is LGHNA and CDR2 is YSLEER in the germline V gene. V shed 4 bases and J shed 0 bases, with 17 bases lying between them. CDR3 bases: TGCGCCAGCAGCCGAGGGTCGGCGGGGCGAAGCACAGATACGCAGTATTTT. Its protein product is CASSRGSAGRSTDTQYF.

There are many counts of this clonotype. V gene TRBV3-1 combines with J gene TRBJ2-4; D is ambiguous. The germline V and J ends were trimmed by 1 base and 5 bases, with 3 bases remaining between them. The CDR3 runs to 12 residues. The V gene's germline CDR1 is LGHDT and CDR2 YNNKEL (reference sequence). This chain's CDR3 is CASSQAENIQYF. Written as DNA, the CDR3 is TGTGCCAGCAGCCAAGCAGAAAACATTCAGTACTTC. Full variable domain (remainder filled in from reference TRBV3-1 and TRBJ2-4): DTAVSQTPKYLVTQMGNDKSIKCEQNLGHDTMYWYKQDSKKFLKIMFSYNNKELIINETVPNRFSPKSPDKAHLNLHINSLELGDSAVYFCASSQAENIQYFGAGTRLSVL.

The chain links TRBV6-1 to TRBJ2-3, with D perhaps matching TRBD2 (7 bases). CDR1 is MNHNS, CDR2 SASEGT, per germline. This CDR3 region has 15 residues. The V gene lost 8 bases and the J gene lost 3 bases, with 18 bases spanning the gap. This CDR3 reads CASAVGGLRTDTQYF. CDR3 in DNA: TGTGCCAGCGCAGTGGGGGGGCTGAGAACAGATACGCAGTATTTT.

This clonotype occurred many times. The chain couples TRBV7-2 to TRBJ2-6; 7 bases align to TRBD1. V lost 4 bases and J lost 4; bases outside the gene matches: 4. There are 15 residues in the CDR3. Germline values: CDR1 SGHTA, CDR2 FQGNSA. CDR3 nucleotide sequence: TGTGCCAGCAGCTCACAGGGGCCCGGGGCCAACGTCCTGACTTTC. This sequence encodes CASSSQGPGANVLTF.

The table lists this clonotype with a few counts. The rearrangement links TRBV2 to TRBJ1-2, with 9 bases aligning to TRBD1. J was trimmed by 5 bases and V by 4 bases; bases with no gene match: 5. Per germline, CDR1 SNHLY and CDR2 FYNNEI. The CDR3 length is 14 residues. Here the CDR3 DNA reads TGTGCCAGCAGTGCGCGACAGGGGGGGTATGGCTACACCTTC. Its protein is CASSARQGGYGYTF.

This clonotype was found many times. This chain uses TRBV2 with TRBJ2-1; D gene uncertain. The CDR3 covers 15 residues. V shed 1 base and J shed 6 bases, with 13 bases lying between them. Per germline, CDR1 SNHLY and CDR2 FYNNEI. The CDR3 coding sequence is TGTGCCAGCAGTGAAGAGTGGTCATTGGGCAATGAGCAGTTCTTC. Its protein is CASSEEWSLGNEQFF.

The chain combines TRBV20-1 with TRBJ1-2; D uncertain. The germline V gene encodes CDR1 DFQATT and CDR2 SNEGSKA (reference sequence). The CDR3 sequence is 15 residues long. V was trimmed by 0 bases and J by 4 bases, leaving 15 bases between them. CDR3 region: CSAREREGLGYGYTF. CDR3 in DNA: TGCAGTGCTAGAGAGAGGGAGGGTTTAGGCTATGGCTACACCTTC.

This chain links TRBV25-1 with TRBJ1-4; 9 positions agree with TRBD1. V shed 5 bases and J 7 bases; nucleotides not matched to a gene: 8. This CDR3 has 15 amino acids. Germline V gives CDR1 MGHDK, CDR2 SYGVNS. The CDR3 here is CASSPYRDRVEKLFF. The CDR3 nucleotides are TGTGCCAGCAGTCCATACCGGGACAGGGTTGAAAAACTGTTTTTT.

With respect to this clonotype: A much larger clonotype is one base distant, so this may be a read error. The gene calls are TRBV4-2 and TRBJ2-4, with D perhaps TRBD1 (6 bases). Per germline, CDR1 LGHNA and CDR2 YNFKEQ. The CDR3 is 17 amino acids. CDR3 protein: CASGQDRTALAKNIQYF. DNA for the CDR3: TGTGCCAGCGGCCAAGATAGGACAGCGCTAGCCAAAAACATTCAGTACTTC.

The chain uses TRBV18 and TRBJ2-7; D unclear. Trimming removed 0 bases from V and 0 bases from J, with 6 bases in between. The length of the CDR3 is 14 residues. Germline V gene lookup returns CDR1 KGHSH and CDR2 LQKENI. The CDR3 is CASSPPSSSYEQYF. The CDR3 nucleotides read TGTGCCAGCTCACCACCATCTAGCTCCTACGAGCAGTACTTC.

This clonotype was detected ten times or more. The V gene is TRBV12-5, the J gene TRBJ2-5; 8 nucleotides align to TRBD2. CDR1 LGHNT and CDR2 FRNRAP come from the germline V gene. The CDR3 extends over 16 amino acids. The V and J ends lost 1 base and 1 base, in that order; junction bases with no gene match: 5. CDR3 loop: CASGLGAGGPQETQYF. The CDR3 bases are TGTGCTAGTGGTTTGGGGGCGGGGGGCCCCCAAGAGACCCAGTACTTC.

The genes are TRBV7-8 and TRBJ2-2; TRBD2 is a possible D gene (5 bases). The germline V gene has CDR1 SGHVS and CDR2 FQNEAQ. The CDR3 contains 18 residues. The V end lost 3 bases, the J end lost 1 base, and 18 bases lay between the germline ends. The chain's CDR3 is CASSFPESGSLNTGELFF. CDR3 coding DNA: TGTGCCAGCAGCTTCCCCGAAAGTGGGAGCCTGAACACCGGGGAGCTGTTTTTT.

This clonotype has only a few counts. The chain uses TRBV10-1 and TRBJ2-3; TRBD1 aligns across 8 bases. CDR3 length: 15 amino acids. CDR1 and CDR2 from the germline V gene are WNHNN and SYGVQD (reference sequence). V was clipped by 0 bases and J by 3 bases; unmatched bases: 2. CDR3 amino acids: CASSESWTGTDTQYF. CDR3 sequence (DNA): TGCGCCAGCAGTGAGTCTTGGACAGGGACAGATACGCAGTATTTT.

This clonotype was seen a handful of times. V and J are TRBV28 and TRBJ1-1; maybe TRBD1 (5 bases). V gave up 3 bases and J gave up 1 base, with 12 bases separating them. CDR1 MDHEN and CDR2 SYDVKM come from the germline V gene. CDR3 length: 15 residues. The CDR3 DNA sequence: TGTGCCAGCAGTTTCCCAGGGACGGGGAACACTGAAGCTTTCTTT. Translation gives CASSFPGTGNTEAFF.

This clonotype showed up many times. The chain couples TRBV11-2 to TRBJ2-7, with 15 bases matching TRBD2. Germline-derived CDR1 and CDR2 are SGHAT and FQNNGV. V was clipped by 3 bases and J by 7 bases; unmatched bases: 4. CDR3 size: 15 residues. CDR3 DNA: TGTGCCAGCAGCTTTGGACTAGCGGGAGGGCGGGAGCAGTACTTC. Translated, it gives CASSFGLAGGREQYF.

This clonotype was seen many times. CDR3 nucleotides: TGTGCCAGCAGTCCCGGGACGGCTTCCTACGAGCAGTACTTC. Translated: CASSPGTASYEQYF. V gene TRBV28 combines with J gene TRBJ2-7; D tentatively reads TRBD1 or TRBD2 (5 bases each). Germline V CDR1 and CDR2: MDHEN, SYDVKM. The CDR3 is 14 amino acids. With 5 bases removed from V and 1 base from J, the gap between germline ends came to 12 bases.

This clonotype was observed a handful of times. The CDR3 DNA reads TGTGCCAGCAGCCCCAGGGGACAGGGGGGGTACGAGCAGTACTTC. Translated, it gives CASSPRGQGGYEQYF. The chain recombines TRBV28 with TRBJ2-7; 11 nucleotides agree with TRBD1. The CDR3 has 15 amino acids. Germline lookup yields CDR1 MDHEN and CDR2 SYDVKM. J lost 4 bases, V lost 6 bases, and 8 bases had no gene match.

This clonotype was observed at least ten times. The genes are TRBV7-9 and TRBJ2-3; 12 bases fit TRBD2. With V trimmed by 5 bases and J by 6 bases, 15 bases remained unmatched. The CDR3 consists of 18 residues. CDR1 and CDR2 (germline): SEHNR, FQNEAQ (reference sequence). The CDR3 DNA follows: TGTGCCAGCAGCCACCCTTCCAGACTAGCGGGAGAGGAGGATACGCAGTATTTT. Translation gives CASSHPSRLAGEEDTQYF. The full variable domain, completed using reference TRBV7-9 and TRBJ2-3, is DTGVSQNPRHKITKRGQNVTFRCDPISEHNRLYWYRQTLGQGPEFLTYFQNEAQLEKSRLLSDRFSAERPKGSFSTLEIQRTEQGDSAMYLCASSHPSRLAGEEDTQYFGPGTRLTVL.

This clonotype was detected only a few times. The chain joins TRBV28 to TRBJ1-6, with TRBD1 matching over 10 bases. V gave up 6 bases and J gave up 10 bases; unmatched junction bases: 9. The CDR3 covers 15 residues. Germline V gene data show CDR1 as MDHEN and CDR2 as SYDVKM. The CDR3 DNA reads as TGTGCCAGCAGATTCGGGGACAGGGGAAGGTCACCCCTCCACTTT. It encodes CASRFGDRGRSPLHF.

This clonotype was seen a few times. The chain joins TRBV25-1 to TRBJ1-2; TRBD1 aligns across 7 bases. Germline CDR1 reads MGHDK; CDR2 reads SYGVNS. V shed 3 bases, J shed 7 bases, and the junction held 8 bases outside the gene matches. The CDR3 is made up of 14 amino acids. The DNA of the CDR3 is TGTGCCAGCAGTGATTACGGGACAGTGCGTGGCTACACCTTC. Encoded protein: CASSDYGTVRGYTF.

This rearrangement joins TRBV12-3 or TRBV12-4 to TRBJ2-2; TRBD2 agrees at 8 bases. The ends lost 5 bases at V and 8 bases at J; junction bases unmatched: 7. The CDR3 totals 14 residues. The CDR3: CASSTHTSGGELFF. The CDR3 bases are TGTGCCAGCAGTACCCACACTAGCGGTGGGGAGCTGTTTTTT.

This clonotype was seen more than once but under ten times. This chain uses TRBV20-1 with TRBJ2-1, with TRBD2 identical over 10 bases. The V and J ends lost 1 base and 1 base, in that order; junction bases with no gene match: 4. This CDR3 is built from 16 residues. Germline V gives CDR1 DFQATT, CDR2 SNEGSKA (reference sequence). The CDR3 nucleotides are TGCAGTGCTAGAGTCTTTAGCGGGAGGTCCTACAATGAGCAGTTCTTC. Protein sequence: CSARVFSGRSYNEQFF.